A selection of T cell receptor beta chains follows, all from one sample in a study of cytomegalovirus exposure and HLA in healthy donors. Clones were sequenced by immunoSEQ multiplex PCR, and TCRdb holds only the in-frame ones, with some missing. Here the sample spans roughly 97,000 clones, roughly 78% being singletons. Sequenced input: PBMCs. These receptors all come from a woman aged 40 to 50 in good health and CMV-seronegative. CDR3s include the opening cysteine and the closing phenylalanine or tryptophan. A D gene is named only where the DNA matches it firmly. Expanded clones get a size class; other rows say once, few or many, or leave the size out.

TRBD2	TRBV27	TRBJ2-5	few	CASSPLAGGVETQYF	TGTGCCAGCAGTCCTCTCGCGGGGGGCGTAGAGACCCAGTACTTC
-	TRBV27	TRBJ2-7	-	CASSTGLPPTYEQYF	TGTGCCAGCAGTACGGGACTCCCTCCAACCTACGAGCAGTACTTC
-	TRBV6-5	TRBJ2-1	-	CASSYSQAANEQFF	TGTGCCAGCAGTTACTCCCAGGCCGCCAATGAGCAGTTCTTC
TRBD1	TRBV6-6	TRBJ2-2	-	CASSGQGDWGELFF	TGTGCCAGCAGCGGACAGGGGGATTGGGGGGAGCTGTTTTTT
-	TRBV11-2	TRBJ2-6	-	CASSLGFPRATGANVLTF	TGTGCCAGCAGCTTAGGTTTCCCGAGGGCAACTGGGGCCAACGTCCTGACTTTC
TRBD1	TRBV4-2	TRBJ1-1	-	CASSQGQKGQPEAFF	TGTGCCAGCAGCCAAGGCCAAAAGGGACAGCCTGAAGCTTTCTTT
-	TRBV29-1	TRBJ2-5	-	CSGRDSQRETQYF	TGCAGCGGACGGGACTCACAAAGGGAGACCCAGTACTTC
TRBD1	TRBV28	TRBJ2-7	-	CASSWTGGTYEQYF	TGTGCCAGCAGTTGGACAGGGGGAACCTACGAGCAGTACTTC
-	TRBV7-9	TRBJ2-1	-	CSSSAPTRVEQFF	TGTTCCAGCAGCGCCCCGACTCGGGTTGAGCAGTTCTTC
TRBD1	TRBV28	TRBJ1-1	-	CGSGQLNTEAFF	TGTGGATCGGGACAGTTGAACACTGAAGCTTTCTTT
TRBD1	TRBV5-1	TRBJ1-5	-	CASSPTGYSNQPQHF	TGCGCCAGCAGCCCGACAGGGTATAGCAATCAGCCCCAGCATTTT
-	TRBV28	TRBJ2-7	-	CASSLTRVAQYYEQYF	TGTGCCAGCAGTCTCACCAGGGTGGCGCAATACTACGAGCAGTACTTC
-	TRBV6-5	TRBJ1-4	-	CASRRSGEKLFF	TGTGCCAGCAGACGAAGTGGGGAGAAACTGTTTTTT
TRBD2	TRBV6-5	TRBJ2-2	-	CASSYYSGSTTGELFF	TGTGCCAGCAGTTACTATAGCGGGAGTACCACCGGGGAGCTGTTTTTT
TRBD1	TRBV7-2	TRBJ1-5	few	CASSLEGTGSNQPQHF	TGTGCCAGCAGCTTAGAGGGGACAGGGAGTAATCAGCCCCAGCATTTT
-	TRBV10-3	TRBJ2-7	-	CAISGATSYEQYF	TGTGCCATCAGTGGGGCGACCTCCTACGAGCAGTACTTC
-	TRBV5-6	TRBJ2-7	once	CASSQADRSYEQYF	TGTGCCAGCAGCCAAGCAGACAGGTCCTACGAGCAGTACTTC
-	TRBV30	TRBJ2-3	once	CAWDRYGSGDTQYF	TGTGCCTGGGACCGCTACGGGAGTGGAGATACGCAGTATTTT
TRBD1	TRBV10-3	TRBJ1-6	-	CAISERLTGTDNSPLHF	TGTGCCATCAGTGAGAGATTGACCGGGACAGATAATTCACCCCTCCACTTT
-	TRBV30	TRBJ1-5	-	CAWSRSFGNQPQHF	TGTGCCTGGAGTCGATCTTTCGGGAATCAGCCCCAGCATTTT
-	TRBV7-7	TRBJ2-5	-	CASSFGAPLGGETQYF	TGTGCTAGCAGCTTTGGAGCGCCCCTTGGGGGGGAGACCCAGTACTTC
-	TRBV12-2	TRBJ1-4	-	CASRRPGQNEKLFF	TGTGCAAGTCGCCGACCGGGACAGAATGAAAAACTGTTTTTT
-	TRBV5-1	TRBJ1-3	-	CASSLGQAASGNTIYF	TGCGCCAGCAGCTTGGGGCAGGCTGCCAGTGGAAACACCATATATTTT
-	TRBV19	TRBJ2-2	-	CASSIGQGTNTGELFF	TGTGCCAGTAGTATCGGGCAGGGTACGAACACCGGGGAGCTGTTTTTT
-	TRBV18	TRBJ2-7	-	CASSPLSPREIGYEQYF	TGTGCCAGCTCACCGCTCTCTCCCCGGGAGATCGGCTACGAGCAGTACTTC
-	TRBV7-9	TRBJ1-1	once	CASSLTATEAFF	TGTGCCAGCAGCTTGACAGCCACTGAAGCTTTCTTT
-	TRBV28	TRBJ1-5	-	CASSPQGYGQGNQPQHF	TGTGCCAGCAGTCCCCAGGGTTATGGGCAGGGCAATCAGCCCCAGCATTTT
TRBD1	TRBV27	TRBJ1-1	-	CASSLFGQGGLAFF	TGTGCCAGCAGCCTTTTCGGACAGGGGGGGTTGGCTTTCTTT
TRBD1	TRBV9	TRBJ2-2	-	CASSGGQGTGELFF	TGTGCCAGCAGCGGGGGACAGGGAACCGGGGAGCTGTTTTTT
TRBD1	TRBV30	TRBJ1-1	-	CAWSRDRNTEAFF	TGTGCCTGGAGCCGGGACAGGAACACTGAAGCTTTCTTT
-	TRBV9	TRBJ1-1	-	CASSVEGQPGRTEAFF	TGTGCCAGCAGCGTAGAAGGACAACCCGGGCGGACTGAAGCTTTCTTT
-	TRBV27	TRBJ2-7	-	CASSQVAVSSYEQYF	TGTGCCAGCAGCCAGGTAGCGGTAAGCTCCTACGAGCAGTACTTC
-	TRBV7-9	TRBJ2-1	-	CASSLAPGWVYNEQFF	TGTGCCAGCAGCTTAGCCCCGGGGTGGGTCTACAATGAGCAGTTCTTC
-	TRBV28	TRBJ1-6	-	CASSLGVEGGSYNSPLHF	TGTGCCAGCAGTTTAGGGGTGGAGGGCGGCTCCTATAATTCACCCCTCCACTTT
-	TRBV28	TRBJ1-2	-	CASSPDSIGGYTF	TGTGCCAGCAGTCCAGACAGTATAGGTGGCTACACCTTC
TRBD2	TRBV19	TRBJ2-1	-	CASSSSGTSGSYNEQFF	TGTGCCAGTAGTTCTTCCGGGACTAGCGGGAGCTACAATGAGCAGTTCTTC
TRBD1	TRBV7-2	TRBJ2-1	-	CASSARTGLLEQFF	TGTGCCAGCAGCGCCAGGACAGGCCTACTGGAGCAGTTCTTC
-	TRBV15	TRBJ1-1	-	CATSRGLTGYTEAFF	TGTGCCACCAGCAGAGGCCTCACAGGGTACACTGAAGCTTTCTTT
TRBD2	TRBV7-8	TRBJ2-5	-	CASRAHPGTKFWETQYF	TGTGCCAGTAGGGCCCACCCCGGGACTAAATTCTGGGAGACCCAGTACTTC
TRBD1	TRBV18	TRBJ2-2	once	CASSLDRGQKTGELFF	TGTGCCAGCTCACTCGACAGGGGGCAGAAAACCGGGGAGCTGTTTTTT
-	TRBV20-1	TRBJ2-7	-	CSAKKRAWQYF	TGCAGTGCTAAGAAACGAGCGTGGCAGTACTTC
TRBD1	TRBV28	TRBJ1-4	-	CASSLPGTVATNEKLFF	TGTGCCAGCAGTTTACCCGGGACAGTTGCAACTAATGAAAAACTGTTTTTT
-	TRBV5-4	TRBJ1-1	-	CASSLFRARGNTEAFF	TGTGCCAGCAGCTTGTTTCGGGCAAGGGGGAACACTGAAGCTTTCTTT
TRBD2	TRBV4-3	TRBJ2-3	-	CASSQGALNSGSTDTQYF	TGCGCCAGCAGCCAAGGAGCGCTGAATAGCGGGAGCACAGATACGCAGTATTTT
TRBD2	TRBV28	TRBJ2-7	-	CASSSPAGVSEQYF	TGTGCCAGCAGTTCTCCAGCGGGAGTCTCCGAGCAGTACTTC
TRBD2	TRBV4-1	TRBJ2-3	-	CASSQVLAVDTQYF	TGCGCCAGCAGCCAAGTACTAGCGGTAGATACGCAGTATTTT
TRBD2	TRBV28	TRBJ2-1	-	CASSQGLLSSYNEQFF	TGTGCCAGCAGTCAGGGACTACTAAGCTCCTATAATGAGCAGTTCTTC
-	TRBV7-8	TRBJ1-2	-	CASSFKRGTGYTF	TGTGCCAGCAGCTTTAAGAGGGGGACTGGCTACACCTTC
-	TRBV2	TRBJ1-2	-	CASSVRGWVPGSGYTF	TGTGCCAGCAGTGTCCGCGGCTGGGTCCCCGGTAGTGGCTACACCTTC
TRBD2	TRBV19	TRBJ2-3	-	CASSRLAGGPNSRLSTDTQYF	TGTGCCAGTAGCAGACTAGCGGGAGGGCCCAACTCCCGCCTTAGCACAGATACGCAGTATTTT
-	TRBV11-1	TRBJ2-5	-	CASSLVIETQYF	TGTGCCAGCAGCTTAGTCATAGAGACCCAGTACTTC
-	TRBV15	TRBJ1-4	-	CATSRDLGGLNEKLFF	TGTGCCACCAGCAGAGATCTGGGAGGACTTAATGAAAAACTGTTTTTT
TRBD1	TRBV28	TRBJ1-2	once	CASSSTGHRSGDTF	TGTGCCAGCAGTTCGACAGGGCACCGCAGTGGTGACACCTTC
TRBD1	TRBV28	TRBJ1-2	-	CASSHTTGDGYTF	TGTGCCAGCAGTCACACCACAGGGGATGGCTACACCTTC
TRBD1	TRBV19	TRBJ2-1	-	CASSIGLRRDRWNEQFF	TGTGCCAGTAGTATAGGTCTGAGGAGGGACAGGTGGAATGAGCAGTTCTTC